Reported below is one T cell receptor beta chain. The record originates from a study of blood T cell repertoires in COVID-19. For the study at large: Specimens from acute and convalescent COVID-19 originated in the United States, Italy and Spain. From T cells, B-cell-depleted T cells, or PBMCs came the material, which was cDNA or gDNA.

The CDR3 has 13 amino acids. The V segment lost 4 bases and the J segment 8 bases; nucleotides outside the gene matches: 5. The germline V gene encodes CDR1 SGHNT and CDR2 YENEEA. Study processing details: Estimates of nucleated cell counts were drawn from the amplification of reference gene primers. Profiled with immunoSEQ multiplex PCR; TCRdb holds only in-frame clones, not every one. That table gives V, J and clone size, and the DNA gave D and trimming. This sample yields hundreds of thousands of clones, of which approximately 80% are seen a single time; about 8.9% belongs to the top ten. Sequenced: peripheral blood. This clonotype originated in a man older than 75 with acute or convalescent COVID-19. V and J are TRBV11-3 and TRBJ2-1; 7 nucleotides agree with TRBD2. CDR3 loop: CASSSGGYHEQFF. The CDR3 bases are TGTGCCAGCAGCTCCGGGGGGTACCATGAGCAGTTCTTC.